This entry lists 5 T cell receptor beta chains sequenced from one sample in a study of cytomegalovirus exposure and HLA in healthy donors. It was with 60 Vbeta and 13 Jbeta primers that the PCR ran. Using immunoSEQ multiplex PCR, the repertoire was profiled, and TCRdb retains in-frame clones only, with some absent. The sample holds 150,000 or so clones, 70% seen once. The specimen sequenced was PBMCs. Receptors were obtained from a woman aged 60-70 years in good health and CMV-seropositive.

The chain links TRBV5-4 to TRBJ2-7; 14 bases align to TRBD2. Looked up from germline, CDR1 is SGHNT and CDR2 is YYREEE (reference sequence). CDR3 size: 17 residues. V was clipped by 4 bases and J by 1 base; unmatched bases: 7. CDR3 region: CASSAGTSGRESYEQYF. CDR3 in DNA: TGTGCCAGCAGCGCGGGGACTAGCGGGAGAGAGTCCTACGAGCAGTACTTC.

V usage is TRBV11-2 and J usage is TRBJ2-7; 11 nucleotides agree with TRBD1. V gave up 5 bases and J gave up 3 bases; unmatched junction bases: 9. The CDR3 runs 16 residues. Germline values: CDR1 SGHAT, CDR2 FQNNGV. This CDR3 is CASSQTGTGGNYEQYF. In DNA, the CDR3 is TGTGCCAGCAGCCAAACGGGGACAGGGGGAAACTACGAGCAGTACTTC.

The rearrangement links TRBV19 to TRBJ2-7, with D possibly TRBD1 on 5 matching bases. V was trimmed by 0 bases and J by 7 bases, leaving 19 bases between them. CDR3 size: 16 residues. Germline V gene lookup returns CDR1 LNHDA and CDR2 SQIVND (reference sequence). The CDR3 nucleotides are TGTGCCAGTAGTATAGATTCGGCAGGGTGGAGTGGAGAGCAGTACTTC. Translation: CASSIDSAGWSGEQYF.

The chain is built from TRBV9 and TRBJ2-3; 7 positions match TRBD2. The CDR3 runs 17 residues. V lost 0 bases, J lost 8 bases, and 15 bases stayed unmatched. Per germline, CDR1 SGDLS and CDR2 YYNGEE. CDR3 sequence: CASSVDQGGPAGTTQYF. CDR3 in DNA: TGTGCCAGCAGCGTAGACCAGGGTGGGCCAGCGGGGACTACGCAGTATTTT.

DNA of the CDR3: TGCGCCAGCAGCGCGGGCGCAGGGGCGCCTGGCGAGCAGTACTTC. Its translation is CASSAGAGAPGEQYF. The chain joins TRBV5-1 to TRBJ2-7; TRBD1 is a possible D gene (6 bases). CDR1 SGHRS and CDR2 YFSETQ come from the germline V gene. The CDR3 covers 15 residues. V shed 4 bases and J shed 6 bases, with 20 bases lying between them. Using reference TRBV5-1 and TRBJ2-7 for the parts outside the CDR3, the full variable domain is KAGVTQTPRYLIKTRGQQVTLSCSPISGHRSVSWYQQTPGQGLQFLFEYFSETQRNKGNFPGRFSGRQFSNSRSEMNVSTLELGDSALYLCASSAGAGAPGEQYFGPGTRLTVT.